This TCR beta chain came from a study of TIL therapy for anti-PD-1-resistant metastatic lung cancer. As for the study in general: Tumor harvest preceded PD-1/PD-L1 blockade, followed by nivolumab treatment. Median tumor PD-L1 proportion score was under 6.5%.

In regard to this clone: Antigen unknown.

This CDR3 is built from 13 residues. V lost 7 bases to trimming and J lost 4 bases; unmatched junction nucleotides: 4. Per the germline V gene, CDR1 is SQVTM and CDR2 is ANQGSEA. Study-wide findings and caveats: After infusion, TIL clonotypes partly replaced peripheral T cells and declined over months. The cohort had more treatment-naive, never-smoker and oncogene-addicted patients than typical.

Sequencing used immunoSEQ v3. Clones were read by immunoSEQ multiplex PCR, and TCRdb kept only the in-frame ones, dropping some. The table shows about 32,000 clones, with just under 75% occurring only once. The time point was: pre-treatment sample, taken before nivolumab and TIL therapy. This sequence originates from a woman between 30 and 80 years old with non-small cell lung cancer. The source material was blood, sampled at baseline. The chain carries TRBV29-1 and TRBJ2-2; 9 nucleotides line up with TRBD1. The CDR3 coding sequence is TGCAGCGGAAAGGACAGGGGCACCGGGGAGCTGTTTTTT. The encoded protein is CSGKDRGTGELFF.